The rows below give T cell receptor beta chains drawn from one sample of a study of blood T cell repertoires in COVID-19. The data were produced by immunoSEQ multiplex PCR, yet TCRdb's version contains in-frame clones alone and is incomplete. The profile shows 290,000 or so clones, around 90% of them singletons. The sequencing input was peripheral blood. These TCRs come from a man aged 18-30 years with active or convalescent COVID-19. The CDR3 runs from the conserved cysteine through the conserved F or W. Each record gives: J gene, clone size, V gene, D gene, CDR3 protein, CDR3 DNA. The D gene is left open where the match is weak. Some rows have no size entry. The others give once, few or many, or a class for an expanded clone.

J gene: TRBJ2-7
clone size: -
V gene: TRBV4-3
D gene: TRBD2
CDR3 protein: CASSPKGTGGGAHEQYF
CDR3 DNA: TGCGCCAGCAGCCCCAAAGGGACCGGCGGGGGGGCCCACGAGCAGTACTTC

J gene: TRBJ2-3
clone size: -
V gene: TRBV5-1
D gene: TRBD1
CDR3 protein: CASSSKGQGRSDTQYF
CDR3 DNA: TGCGCCAGCAGCTCAAAAGGACAGGGGCGTTCGGATACGCAGTATTTT

J gene: TRBJ1-1
clone size: -
V gene: TRBV7-9
D gene: TRBD1
CDR3 protein: CASSWDRRNTEAFF
CDR3 DNA: TGTGCCAGCAGCTGGGACAGGCGGAACACTGAAGCTTTCTTT

J gene: TRBJ2-7
clone size: -
V gene: TRBV11-1
D gene: -
CDR3 protein: CASSQRWGHDYEQYF
CDR3 DNA: TGTGCCAGCAGTCAAAGATGGGGCCACGACTACGAGCAGTACTTC

J gene: TRBJ1-2
clone size: -
V gene: TRBV4-3
D gene: TRBD1
CDR3 protein: CASSQDSGQGTGGYTF
CDR3 DNA: TGCGCCAGCAGCCAAGACTCGGGACAGGGGACCGGTGGCTACACCTTC

J gene: TRBJ1-2
clone size: -
V gene: TRBV14
D gene: -
CDR3 protein: CASSQEAVYGYTF
CDR3 DNA: TGTGCCAGCAGCCAAGAGGCTGTCTATGGCTACACCTTC

J gene: TRBJ1-1
clone size: -
V gene: TRBV15
D gene: -
CDR3 protein: CATSTFVGREAFF
CDR3 DNA: TGTGCCACCAGCACTTTCGTGGGCAGGGAAGCTTTCTTT

J gene: TRBJ1-1
clone size: -
V gene: TRBV28
D gene: -
CDR3 protein: CASSTTGTAFF
CDR3 DNA: TGTGCCAGCAGCACTACAGGGACGGCTTTCTTT

J gene: TRBJ2-5
clone size: few
V gene: TRBV3-1/TRBV3-2
D gene: TRBD1
CDR3 protein: CASSRGTGDTETQYF
CDR3 DNA: TGTGCCAGCAGCCGCGGGACAGGGGATACGGAGACCCAGTACTTC

J gene: TRBJ2-5
clone size: -
V gene: TRBV7-2
D gene: TRBD2
CDR3 protein: CASSLLAVQETQYF
CDR3 DNA: TGTGCCAGCAGCTTACTAGCGGTTCAAGAGACCCAGTACTTC

J gene: TRBJ2-5
clone size: -
V gene: TRBV19
D gene: TRBD2
CDR3 protein: CASSRGYSGGLQETQYF
CDR3 DNA: TGTGCCAGTAGTCGGGGGTACAGCGGGGGTCTCCAAGAGACCCAGTACTTC

J gene: TRBJ1-2
clone size: -
V gene: TRBV6-6
D gene: -
CDR3 protein: CASSSDRFLNYGYTF
CDR3 DNA: TGTGCCAGCAGTTCAGACAGGTTTCTTAACTATGGCTACACCTTC

J gene: TRBJ1-2
clone size: -
V gene: TRBV18
D gene: TRBD1
CDR3 protein: CASSPTTGHPNYGYTF
CDR3 DNA: TGTGCCAGCTCACCCACGACAGGGCACCCTAACTATGGCTACACCTTC

J gene: TRBJ2-3
clone size: -
V gene: TRBV6-1
D gene: TRBD2
CDR3 protein: CASSEKAGVGADTQYF
CDR3 DNA: TGTGCCAGCAGTGAAAAAGCGGGAGTCGGTGCAGATACGCAGTATTTT

J gene: TRBJ1-6
clone size: -
V gene: TRBV5-6
D gene: TRBD1
CDR3 protein: CASSSDRGIYSPLHF
CDR3 DNA: TGTGCCAGCAGCTCTGACAGGGGGATTTATTCACCCCTCCACTTT

J gene: TRBJ2-1
clone size: -
V gene: TRBV9
D gene: TRBD2
CDR3 protein: CASSVAYGGGPNNEQFF
CDR3 DNA: TGTGCCAGCAGCGTAGCTTACGGGGGAGGGCCCAACAATGAGCAGTTCTTC

J gene: TRBJ2-5
clone size: -
V gene: TRBV7-9
D gene: -
CDR3 protein: CATKDRQETQYF
CDR3 DNA: TGTGCCACCAAGGACAGACAAGAGACCCAGTACTTC

J gene: TRBJ1-2
clone size: -
V gene: TRBV9
D gene: TRBD1
CDR3 protein: CASSLTGDGYGYTF
CDR3 DNA: TGTGCCAGCAGCCTTACAGGGGATGGCTATGGCTACACCTTC

J gene: TRBJ1-5
clone size: once
V gene: TRBV19
D gene: TRBD1
CDR3 protein: CASSIVLGTGGGFNQPQHF
CDR3 DNA: TGTGCCAGTAGTATAGTATTAGGGACAGGGGGCGGATTCAATCAGCCCCAGCATTTT

J gene: TRBJ2-1
clone size: few
V gene: TRBV27
D gene: -
CDR3 protein: CASSRKGGAGKSVQFF
CDR3 DNA: TGTGCCAGCAGTCGTAAAGGGGGCGCGGGAAAATCAGTCCAGTTCTTC

J gene: TRBJ2-7
clone size: -
V gene: TRBV5-1
D gene: -
CDR3 protein: CASSLPRGTVYEQYF
CDR3 DNA: TGCGCCAGCAGCCTCCCCCGGGGAACGGTCTACGAGCAGTACTTC

J gene: TRBJ2-3
clone size: -
V gene: TRBV5-1
D gene: -
CDR3 protein: CASSFERATDTQYF
CDR3 DNA: TGCGCCAGCAGCTTTGAGCGGGCCACAGATACGCAGTATTTT

J gene: TRBJ2-3
clone size: -
V gene: TRBV4-2
D gene: -
CDR3 protein: CASSQDGMTLRDTQYF
CDR3 DNA: TGTGCCAGCAGCCAAGATGGCATGACATTAAGGGATACGCAGTATTTT

J gene: TRBJ2-7
clone size: -
V gene: TRBV7-9
D gene: -
CDR3 protein: CASSHSDRRPYEQYF
CDR3 DNA: TGTGCCAGCAGTCACTCGGACAGAAGACCCTACGAGCAGTACTTC

J gene: TRBJ2-2
clone size: -
V gene: TRBV19
D gene: -
CDR3 protein: CASSRLETGELFF
CDR3 DNA: TGTGCCAGTAGTAGGCTAGAGACCGGGGAGCTGTTTTTT

J gene: TRBJ1-2
clone size: -
V gene: TRBV4-3
D gene: TRBD1
CDR3 protein: CASSQDEVGFQGAGYTF
CDR3 DNA: TGCGCCAGCAGCCAAGATGAGGTCGGGTTCCAGGGGGCTGGCTACACCTTC

J gene: TRBJ2-7
clone size: -
V gene: TRBV7-9
D gene: -
CDR3 protein: CASSLSGVREQYF
CDR3 DNA: TGTGCCAGCAGCTTATCGGGGGTAAGGGAGCAGTACTTC

J gene: TRBJ2-7
clone size: -
V gene: TRBV5-1
D gene: -
CDR3 protein: CASSRLADFSYEQYF
CDR3 DNA: TGCGCCAGCAGCCGGTTAGCAGACTTCTCCTACGAGCAGTACTTC

J gene: TRBJ1-5
clone size: once
V gene: TRBV6-5
D gene: -
CDR3 protein: CASRETDSNNQPQHF
CDR3 DNA: TGTGCCAGCCGAGAGACGGACAGTAATAATCAGCCCCAGCATTTT

J gene: TRBJ2-5
clone size: -
V gene: TRBV12-3/TRBV12-4
D gene: -
CDR3 protein: CASSYTSKETQYF
CDR3 DNA: TGTGCCAGCAGTTACACTAGCAAAGAGACCCAGTACTTC

J gene: TRBJ1-2
clone size: -
V gene: TRBV28
D gene: TRBD1
CDR3 protein: CASSLEGQGHYGYTF
CDR3 DNA: TGTGCCAGCAGTCTCGAAGGACAGGGGCACTATGGCTACACCTTC

J gene: TRBJ1-2
clone size: -
V gene: TRBV9
D gene: TRBD1
CDR3 protein: CASSVGQGTPVNYGYTF
CDR3 DNA: TGTGCCAGCAGCGTGGGACAGGGGACTCCCGTTAACTATGGCTACACCTTC

J gene: TRBJ2-3
clone size: -
V gene: TRBV3-1/TRBV3-2
D gene: TRBD1
CDR3 protein: CASSKPGQSTDTQYF
CDR3 DNA: TGTGCCAGCAGCAAGCCGGGACAGAGCACAGATACGCAGTATTTT

J gene: TRBJ2-7
clone size: once
V gene: TRBV27
D gene: -
CDR3 protein: CASSFSRGYEQYF
CDR3 DNA: TGTGCCAGCAGTTTCAGTCGGGGCTACGAGCAGTACTTC

J gene: TRBJ2-2
clone size: -
V gene: TRBV12-3/TRBV12-4
D gene: -
CDR3 protein: CASSDSYTGELFF
CDR3 DNA: TGTGCCAGCAGCGACAGCTACACCGGGGAGCTGTTTTTT

J gene: TRBJ1-2
clone size: -
V gene: TRBV6-2/TRBV6-3
D gene: -
CDR3 protein: CASSYPKQANYGYTF
CDR3 DNA: TGTGCCAGCAGTTACCCGAAACAGGCTAACTATGGCTACACCTTC

J gene: TRBJ2-7
clone size: -
V gene: TRBV11-2
D gene: -
CDR3 protein: CASSPGVKQYF
CDR3 DNA: TGTGCCAGCAGCCCCGGGGTAAAACAGTACTTC

J gene: TRBJ2-7
clone size: -
V gene: TRBV9
D gene: TRBD2
CDR3 protein: CASSVGGGPYEQYF
CDR3 DNA: TGTGCCAGCAGCGTAGGGGGGGGTCCCTACGAGCAGTACTTC

J gene: TRBJ2-1
clone size: once
V gene: TRBV5-1
D gene: TRBD2
CDR3 protein: CASALAVSSYNEQFF
CDR3 DNA: TGCGCCAGCGCCCTAGCGGTGAGCTCCTACAATGAGCAGTTCTTC

J gene: TRBJ2-3
clone size: -
V gene: TRBV6-6
D gene: -
CDR3 protein: CASSWSITRSTDTQYF
CDR3 DNA: TGTGCCAGCAGTTGGTCTATTACCCGGAGCACAGATACGCAGTATTTT

J gene: TRBJ2-7
clone size: few
V gene: TRBV7-9
D gene: -
CDR3 protein: CASSPRDIPYEQYF
CDR3 DNA: TGTGCCAGCAGCCCCCGGGACATACCCTACGAGCAGTACTTC

J gene: TRBJ1-1
clone size: -
V gene: TRBV12-5
D gene: -
CDR3 protein: CASGLRRVTGAEAFF
CDR3 DNA: TGTGCTAGTGGTTTGCGGCGTGTGACTGGAGCTGAAGCTTTCTTT

J gene: TRBJ2-3
clone size: -
V gene: TRBV19
D gene: -
CDR3 protein: CASSRYSTDTQYF
CDR3 DNA: TGTGCCAGTAGCCGGTATAGCACAGATACGCAGTATTTT

J gene: TRBJ2-6
clone size: few
V gene: TRBV19
D gene: -
CDR3 protein: CASSRQSSGANVLTF
CDR3 DNA: TGTGCCAGTAGCAGACAGTCCTCTGGGGCCAACGTCCTGACTTTC

J gene: TRBJ1-1
clone size: -
V gene: TRBV27
D gene: TRBD1
CDR3 protein: CASRSGGLNTEAFF
CDR3 DNA: TGTGCCAGCAGATCAGGGGGTTTGAACACTGAAGCTTTCTTT

J gene: TRBJ1-6
clone size: -
V gene: TRBV4-3
D gene: -
CDR3 protein: CASSQALYREPLHF
CDR3 DNA: TGCGCCAGCAGCCAAGCCCTTTATCGAGAACCCCTCCACTTT

J gene: TRBJ2-7
clone size: -
V gene: TRBV28
D gene: TRBD1
CDR3 protein: CASSSPHDRGRSGRHEQYF
CDR3 DNA: TGTGCCAGCAGTTCCCCACATGACAGGGGGCGGTCCGGTCGCCACGAGCAGTACTTC

J gene: TRBJ1-4
clone size: -
V gene: TRBV15
D gene: TRBD1
CDR3 protein: CATSRELGQGGEKLFF
CDR3 DNA: TGTGCCACCAGCAGAGAACTGGGACAGGGCGGTGAAAAACTGTTTTTT

J gene: TRBJ2-2
clone size: -
V gene: TRBV5-6
D gene: -
CDR3 protein: CASSLVPTGELFF
CDR3 DNA: TGTGCCAGCAGCTTGGTCCCAACCGGGGAGCTGTTTTTT

J gene: TRBJ1-4
clone size: -
V gene: TRBV7-9
D gene: TRBD1
CDR3 protein: CASRGGQGGEKLFF
CDR3 DNA: TGTGCCAGCAGGGGGGGACAGGGTGGCGAAAAACTGTTTTTT

J gene: TRBJ2-3
clone size: -
V gene: TRBV3-1/TRBV3-2
D gene: TRBD2
CDR3 protein: CASSHNTGLVTDTQYF
CDR3 DNA: TGTGCCAGCAGCCACAACACGGGACTAGTCACAGATACGCAGTATTTT

J gene: TRBJ1-1
clone size: -
V gene: TRBV10-3
D gene: -
CDR3 protein: CAISDHQQGGPEAFF
CDR3 DNA: TGTGCCATCAGTGACCACCAGCAGGGCGGCCCTGAAGCTTTCTTT

J gene: TRBJ1-2
clone size: -
V gene: TRBV28
D gene: -
CDR3 protein: CASSDFPGFGYTF
CDR3 DNA: TGTGCCAGCAGTGACTTCCCGGGTTTCGGCTACACCTTC

J gene: TRBJ1-5
clone size: -
V gene: TRBV6-1
D gene: TRBD1
CDR3 protein: CASSETGGNQPQHF
CDR3 DNA: TGTGCCAGCAGTGAGACAGGGGGCAATCAGCCCCAGCATTTT

J gene: TRBJ2-3
clone size: once
V gene: TRBV27
D gene: -
CDR3 protein: CASSSWTTTDTQYF
CDR3 DNA: TGTGCCAGCAGTTCTTGGACTACCACAGATACGCAGTATTTT